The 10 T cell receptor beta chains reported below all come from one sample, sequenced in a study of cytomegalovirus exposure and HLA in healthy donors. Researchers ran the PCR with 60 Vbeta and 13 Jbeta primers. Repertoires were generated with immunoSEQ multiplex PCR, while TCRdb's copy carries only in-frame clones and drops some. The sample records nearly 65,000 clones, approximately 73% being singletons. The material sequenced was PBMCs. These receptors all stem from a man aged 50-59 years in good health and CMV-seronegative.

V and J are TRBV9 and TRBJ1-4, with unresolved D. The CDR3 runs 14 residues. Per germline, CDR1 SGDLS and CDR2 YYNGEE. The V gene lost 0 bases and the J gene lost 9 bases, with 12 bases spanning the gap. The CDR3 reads CASSVDTDGKKLFF. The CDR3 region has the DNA TGTGCCAGCAGCGTAGATACAGACGGTAAAAAACTGTTTTTT.

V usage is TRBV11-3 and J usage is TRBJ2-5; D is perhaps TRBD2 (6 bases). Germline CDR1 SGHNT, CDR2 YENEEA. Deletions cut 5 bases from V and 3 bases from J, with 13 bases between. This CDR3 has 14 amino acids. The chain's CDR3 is CASSRLGGEETQYF. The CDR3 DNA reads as TGTGCCAGCAGCCGATTAGGAGGGGAAGAGACCCAGTACTTC. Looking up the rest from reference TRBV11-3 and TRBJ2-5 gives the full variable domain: EAGVVQSPRYKIIEKKQPVAFWCNPISGHNTLYWYLQNLGQGPELLIRYENEEAVDDSQLPKDRFSAERLKGVDSTLKIQPAELGDSAVYLCASSRLGGEETQYFGPGTRLLVL.

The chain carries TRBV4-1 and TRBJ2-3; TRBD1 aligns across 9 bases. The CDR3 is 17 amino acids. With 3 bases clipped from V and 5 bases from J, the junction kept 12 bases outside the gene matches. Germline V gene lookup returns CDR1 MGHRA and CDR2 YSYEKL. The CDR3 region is CASSQREQGAVEDTQYF. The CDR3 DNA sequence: TGCGCCAGCAGCCAGAGGGAACAGGGGGCGGTGGAAGATACGCAGTATTTT.

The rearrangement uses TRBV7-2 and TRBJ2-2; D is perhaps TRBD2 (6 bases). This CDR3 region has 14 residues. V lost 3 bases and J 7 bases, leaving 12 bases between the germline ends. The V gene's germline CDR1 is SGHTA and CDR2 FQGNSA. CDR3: CASSFAGTGGELFF. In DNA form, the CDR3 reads TGTGCCAGCAGCTTTGCGGGGACGGGCGGGGAGCTGTTTTTT.

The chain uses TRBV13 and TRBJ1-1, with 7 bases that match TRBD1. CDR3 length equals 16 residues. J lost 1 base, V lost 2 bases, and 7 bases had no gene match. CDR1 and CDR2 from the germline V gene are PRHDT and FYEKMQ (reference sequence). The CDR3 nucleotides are TGTGCCAGCAGCTTACCCAGACAGGGCCCGAACACTGAAGCTTTCTTT. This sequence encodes CASSLPRQGPNTEAFF.

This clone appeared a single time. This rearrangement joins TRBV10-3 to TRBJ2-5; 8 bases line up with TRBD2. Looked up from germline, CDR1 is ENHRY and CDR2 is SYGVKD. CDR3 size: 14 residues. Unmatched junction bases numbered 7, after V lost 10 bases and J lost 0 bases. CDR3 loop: CATRRGGNQETQYF. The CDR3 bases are TGTGCCACCAGACGGGGGGGTAACCAAGAGACCCAGTACTTC.

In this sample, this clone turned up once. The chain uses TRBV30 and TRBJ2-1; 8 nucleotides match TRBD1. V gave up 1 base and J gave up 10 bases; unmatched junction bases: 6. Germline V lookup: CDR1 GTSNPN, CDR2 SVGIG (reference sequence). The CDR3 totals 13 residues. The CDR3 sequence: CAWSGTGTREQFF. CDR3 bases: TGTGCCTGGAGTGGGACAGGGACTCGAGAGCAGTTCTTC.

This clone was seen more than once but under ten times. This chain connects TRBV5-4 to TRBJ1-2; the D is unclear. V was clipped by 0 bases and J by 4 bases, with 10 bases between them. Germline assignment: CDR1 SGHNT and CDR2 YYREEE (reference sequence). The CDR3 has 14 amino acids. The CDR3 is CASSLVASRYGYTF. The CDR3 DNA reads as TGTGCCAGCAGCTTGGTCGCCAGTCGCTATGGCTACACCTTC. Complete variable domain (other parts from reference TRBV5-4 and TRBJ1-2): ETGVTQSPTHLIKTRGQQVTLRCSSQSGHNTVSWYQQALGQGPQFIFQYYREEENGRGNFPPRFSGLQFPNYSSELNVNALELDDSALYLCASSLVASRYGYTFGSGTRLTVV.

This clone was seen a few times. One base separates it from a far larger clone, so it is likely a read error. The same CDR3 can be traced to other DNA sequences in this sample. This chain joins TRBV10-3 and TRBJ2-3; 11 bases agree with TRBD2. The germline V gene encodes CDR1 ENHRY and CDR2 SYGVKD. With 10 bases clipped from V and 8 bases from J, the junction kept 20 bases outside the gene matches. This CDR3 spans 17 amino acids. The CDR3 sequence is CATTGTSGGPSQSTQYF. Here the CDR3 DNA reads TGTGCCACTACGGGTACTAGCGGGGGCCCAAGCCAGAGTACGCAGTATTTT.

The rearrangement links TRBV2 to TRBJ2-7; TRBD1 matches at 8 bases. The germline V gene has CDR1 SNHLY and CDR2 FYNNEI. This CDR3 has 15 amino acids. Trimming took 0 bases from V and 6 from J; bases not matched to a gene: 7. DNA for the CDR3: TGTGCCAGCAGTGAAGCGGGCAGGGGGCGCAGCGAGCAGTACTTC. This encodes CASSEAGRGRSEQYF.